This T cell receptor beta chain was sequenced during a study of CD8 T cells in Susac syndrome. The CDR3 totals 14 residues. With 2 bases removed from V and 0 bases from J, the gap between germline ends came to 7 bases. Per germline, CDR1 MNHEY and CDR2 SVGAGI. After extraction with the RNeasy kit, about 0.5 to 1 ug of the RNA was reverse transcribed using random hexamers. In TCRdb, the immunoSEQ multiplex PCR reads were re-called with MiXCR into one record per CDR3 protein. The sample lists 210,000 or so distinct CDR3 sequences, 94% occurring once. This clonotype showed up just a few times. The clonotype comes from a human donor with Susac syndrome. The sample taken for sequencing was CD4+ T cells from PBMCs. V usage is TRBV6-5 and J usage is TRBJ1-1; D unresolved. CDR3 DNA sequence: TGTGCCAGCAGTTACGGAGGGATGAACACTGAAGCTTTCTTT. Translation: CASSYGGMNTEAFF.